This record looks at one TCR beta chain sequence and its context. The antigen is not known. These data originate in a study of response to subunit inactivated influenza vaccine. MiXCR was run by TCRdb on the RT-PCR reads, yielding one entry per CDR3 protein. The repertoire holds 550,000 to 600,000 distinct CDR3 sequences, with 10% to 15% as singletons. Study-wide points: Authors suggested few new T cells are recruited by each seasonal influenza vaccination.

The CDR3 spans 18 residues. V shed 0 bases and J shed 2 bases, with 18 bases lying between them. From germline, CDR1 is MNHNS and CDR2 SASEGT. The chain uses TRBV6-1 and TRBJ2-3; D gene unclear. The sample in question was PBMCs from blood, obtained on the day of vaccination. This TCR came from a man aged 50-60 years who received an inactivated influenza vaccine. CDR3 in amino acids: CASSEASHRYWNTDTQYF. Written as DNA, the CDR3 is TGTGCCAGCAGTGAAGCCTCCCACCGATATTGGAACACAGATACGCAGTATTTT.